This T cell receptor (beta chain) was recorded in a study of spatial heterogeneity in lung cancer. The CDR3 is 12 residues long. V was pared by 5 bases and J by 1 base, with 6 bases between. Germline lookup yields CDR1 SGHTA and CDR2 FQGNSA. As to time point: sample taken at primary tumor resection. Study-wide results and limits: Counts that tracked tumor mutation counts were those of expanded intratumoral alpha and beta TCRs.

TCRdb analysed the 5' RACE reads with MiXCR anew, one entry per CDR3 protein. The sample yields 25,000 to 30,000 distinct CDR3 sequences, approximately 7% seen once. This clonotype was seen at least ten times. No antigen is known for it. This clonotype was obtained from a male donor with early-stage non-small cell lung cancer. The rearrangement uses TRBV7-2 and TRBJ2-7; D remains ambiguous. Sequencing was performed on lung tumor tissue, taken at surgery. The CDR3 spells CASSPPSYEQYF. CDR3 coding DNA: TGTGCCAGCAGCCCCCCTTCCTACGAGCAGTACTTC.